The TCR beta chain described here comes from a study of T cells in Graves' hyperthyroidism and ophthalmopathy (dated by TCRdb to between 2018 and 2021). Broadly, across the study: Peripheral blood was sampled at the time of initial diagnosis, prior to any treatment. The 75 to 100 discovery patients were randomly divided into training and test sets at a 7:3 ratio. The study also compared thyroid tissue and blood T-cell repertoires from about six Graves' hyperthyroidism patients. After blood sampling, hyperthyroidism patients were treated with methimazole at a starting dose of 30 mg daily, and ophthalmopathy patients were treated with high-dose intravenous methylprednisolone. To identify TCR V-J signatures that set the groups apart, the researchers used a discovery cohort of more than 95 patients, made up of under 45 with Graves' ophthalmopathy and some 58 with stable Graves' hyperthyroidism. TCR Vbeta CDR3 sequencing of approximately 140 peripheral blood samples (approximately 44 ophthalmopathy, about 74 hyperthyroidism and some 17 progressor patients) is reported in the paper. Prospective prediction of ophthalmopathy was tested in an independent validation cohort consisting of 18 hyperthyroidism patients and more than 15 patients who later progressed to ophthalmopathy.

V and J lose 3 bases and 0 bases, and a span of 9 bases separates them. Taken from cysteine to phenylalanine, the CDR3 has 15 residues. The retained sequence is limited to the CDR3, 45 bases, with the frame set at the first base. CDR1 is given as KGHSH and CDR2 as LQKENI, both from the germline V gene. Stable Graves' hyperthyroidism was defined as no progression to ophthalmopathy during 18 months of follow-up. Hyperthyroidism patients were newly diagnosed, with disease duration under 2 months, and aged 18 to 65 years. Exclusion was applied to patients with uncontrolled infections, other autoimmune diseases, pregnancy or lactation. Diagnoses were based on clinical symptoms, serum thyroxine and TRAb, thyroid ultrasound and orbital computed tomography. PBMCs were isolated from 10 ml of fresh peripheral blood by Ficoll-Paque density gradient centrifugation. Total RNA was extracted using Trizol reagent, and RNA quality was assessed on an Agilent 2100 Bioanalyzer.

Findings and caveats that apply to the study as a whole: A model built on a 13 V-J signature distinguished ophthalmopathy from stable hyperthyroidism, reaching about 88% sensitivity and about 81% specificity in cross-validation and 80%/75% in testing. During validation, the model predicted progression to ophthalmopathy a median of approximately six months ahead of onset, with around 70% sensitivity and more than 72% specificity. Most expanded thyroid clonotypes (frequency above 0.001) were also detected in blood, suggesting blood repertoires may reflect thyroid immune responses. Sample size was not statistically predetermined, and blinding of investigators to group allocation was not performed.

Amplification of TCR beta CDR3 regions was carried out from RNA transcripts. The first round of RT-PCR for the TCR CDR3 was performed with the HTBI primer set and the Qiagen OneStep RT-PCR kit. Libraries were constructed in a second round of multiplex PCR, after which size selection and purification were carried out. The libraries were sequenced on an Illumina HiSeq2000 using paired-end 100 bp reads. The paper's data handling went like this. SOAPnuke was used to process the raw data, throwing out any read that contained adapters or uncalled bases, had a mean Phred below 15, or lacked an exact constant-primer or identifier match. High-quality paired reads were merged using COPE v1.2.5, and each unique nucleotide sequence was defined as a clonotype. MiTCR v1.1 was used to align clonotypes to the IMGT TRBV, TRBD and TRBJ reference segments. The analysis included only V-J combinations with a frequency above 0.0001, which together covered 99% to 99.2% of the repertoires. The TCS score was defined as the ratio of F50 (clonal expansion) to E x V (chaos), calculated using BLOSUM62-based TCRdist between CDR3 peptides within each V-J. Welch's t-statistics and random forest reduced fewer than 600 V-J features to some 14, which were used in a naive Bayes classifier (R e1071). In-frame beta chains were kept once TCRdb had trimmed the public reads at Q25 with fastp and called clones with MiXCR. Each CDR3 protein appears once, grouped with its most common genes and DNA. TCRdb's processing, not the authors' own work, is the source of the V and J calls. The sample table contains some 350,000 distinct CDR3 sequences; only one count was recorded for 20% to 30% of them. The top ten clonotypes cover about 73% of the sample.

This clonotype was picked up many times. It lacks a known antigen. The sample holds no much larger clone one base away, and base qualities are not on file. This receptor chain uses TRBV18 and TRBJ2-1; there is no confident call for the D gene. Sequences were obtained from blood. The receptor's source is a man in his forties or fifties with Graves' hyperthyroidism. The CDR3 corresponds to CASSPSVDSYNEQFF. The nucleotide sequence is given as TGTGCCAGCTCACCGTCCGTGGACTCCTACAATGAGCAGTTCTTC.